These T cell receptor beta chains were read from a single sample in a study of T cell clones after liver transplantation. Using immunoSEQ multiplex PCR, the repertoire was profiled, and TCRdb retains in-frame clones only, with some absent. This sample yields 68,000 or so clones, of which 80% to 95% are seen a single time; 0.8% to 1% belongs to the top ten. The specimen was CD4+ T cells from blood, collected approximately 27 months after liver transplant. Every receptor here comes from a human patient who received a liver transplant. Some of the T cells may derive from the graft donor. Both conserved end residues are part of each CDR3. The D gene is left open where the match is weak. Expanded clones get a size class; other rows say once, few or many, or leave the size out.

V: TRBV7-9; size: -; J: TRBJ2-3; length: 14; D: -; CDR3: CASSLAGATDTQYF; DNA: TGTGCCAGCAGCTTAGCGGGAGCAACAGATACGCAGTATTTT
V: TRBV11-3; size: -; J: TRBJ2-7; length: 13; D: -; CDR3: CASSLGGGSEQYF; DNA: TGTGCCAGCAGCTTAGGTGGGGGTTCCGAGCAGTACTTC
V: TRBV9; size: once; J: TRBJ2-7; length: 15; D: -; CDR3: CASSLDGRSAYEQYF; DNA: TGTGCCAGCAGTCTCGACGGACGTTCGGCCTACGAGCAGTACTTC
V: TRBV10-1; size: -; J: TRBJ2-3; length: 16; D: -; CDR3: CASSESDGRRTDTQYF; DNA: TGCGCCAGCAGTGAGAGCGACGGACGGCGCACAGATACGCAGTATTTT
V: TRBV7-2; size: -; J: TRBJ2-3; length: 15; D: -; CDR3: CASSLEKGPTDTQYF; DNA: TGTGCCAGCAGCTTAGAGAAGGGTCCCACAGATACGCAGTATTTT
V: TRBV6-1; size: -; J: TRBJ2-7; length: 13; D: TRBD2; CDR3: CASRGTSRGEQYF; DNA: TGTGCCAGCAGGGGGACTAGCCGGGGCGAGCAGTACTTC
V: TRBV19; size: -; J: TRBJ2-7; length: 15; D: -; CDR3: CALTLRGGSSYEQYF; DNA: TGTGCCCTCACTCTGAGGGGGGGTAGCTCCTACGAGCAGTACTTC
V: TRBV5-1; size: -; J: TRBJ1-5; length: 14; D: -; CDR3: CASSLGLSNQPQHF; DNA: TGCGCCAGCAGCCTAGGTCTGAGCAATCAGCCCCAGCATTTT
V: TRBV6-6; size: -; J: TRBJ2-5; length: 16; D: TRBD1; CDR3: CASSQRQGGAGETQYF; DNA: TGTGCCAGCAGTCAGCGACAGGGGGGAGCCGGAGAGACCCAGTACTTC
V: TRBV7-8; size: -; J: TRBJ1-4; length: 16; D: -; CDR3: CASSPSIGQHYEKLFF; DNA: TGTGCCAGCAGCCCCTCCATAGGGCAGCATTATGAAAAACTGTTTTTT
V: TRBV19; size: -; J: TRBJ2-5; length: 18; D: TRBD2; CDR3: CASSPRTSGRAEQETQYF; DNA: TGTGCCAGTAGTCCCCGGACTAGCGGGAGGGCCGAACAAGAGACCCAGTACTTC
V: TRBV5-6; size: -; J: TRBJ1-2; length: 15; D: -; CDR3: CASTTLMGVNYGYTF; DNA: TGTGCCAGCACTACCCTGATGGGGGTTAACTATGGCTACACCTTC
V: TRBV29-1; size: -; J: TRBJ1-1; length: 12; D: -; CDR3: CSVAWGYTEAFF; DNA: TGCAGCGTTGCGTGGGGGTACACTGAAGCTTTCTTT
V: TRBV20-1; size: -; J: TRBJ2-1; length: 11; D: -; CDR3: CSATGANEQFF; DNA: TGCAGTGCTACAGGGGCCAATGAGCAGTTCTTC
V: TRBV14; size: -; J: TRBJ2-1; length: 15; D: -; CDR3: CASSPLGGRGDEQFF; DNA: TGTGCCAGCAGCCCCTTGGGAGGGAGGGGGGATGAGCAGTTCTTC
V: TRBV19; size: -; J: TRBJ2-1; length: 15; D: -; CDR3: CASSSRLVTYNEQFF; DNA: TGTGCCAGTAGCTCAAGACTAGTAACCTACAATGAGCAGTTCTTC
V: TRBV5-1; size: -; J: TRBJ2-1; length: 17; D: -; CDR3: CASSPDGVFRVYYEQFF; DNA: TGCGCCAGCAGCCCGGATGGAGTCTTTAGGGTGTACTATGAGCAGTTCTTC
V: TRBV12-5; size: -; J: TRBJ2-7; length: 15; D: TRBD2; CDR3: CASGLGLAFPYEQYF; DNA: TGTGCTAGTGGACTCGGACTAGCGTTTCCCTACGAGCAGTACTTC
V: TRBV2; size: -; J: TRBJ1-5; length: 12; D: -; CDR3: CASSGGNQPQHF; DNA: TGTGCCAGCAGTGGAGGGAATCAGCCCCAGCATTTT
V: TRBV28; size: once; J: TRBJ2-4; length: 16; D: -; CDR3: CASHQYTRSSKNIQYF; DNA: TGTGCCAGCCATCAATATACCAGGTCATCCAAAAACATTCAGTACTTC
V: TRBV25-1; size: few; J: TRBJ1-1; length: 14; D: -; CDR3: CASSEPGADTEAFF; DNA: TGTGCCAGCAGTGAACCGGGGGCAGACACTGAAGCTTTCTTT
V: TRBV5-6; size: -; J: TRBJ2-1; length: 13; D: TRBD2; CDR3: CASSSLAGQEQFF; DNA: TGTGCCAGCAGCTCACTAGCGGGACAGGAGCAGTTCTTC
V: TRBV9; size: -; J: TRBJ2-7; length: 15; D: TRBD2; CDR3: CASSVRSGGPYEQYF; DNA: TGTGCCAGCAGCGTCCGTAGCGGGGGGCCCTACGAGCAGTACTTC
V: TRBV15; size: -; J: TRBJ2-2; length: 13; D: -; CDR3: CATRTEIPGELFF; DNA: TGTGCCACCAGGACGGAGATTCCCGGGGAGCTGTTTTTT
V: TRBV27; size: -; J: TRBJ2-5; length: 15; D: -; CDR3: CASSSGGVGLETQYF; DNA: TGTGCCAGCAGTTCAGGCGGGGTGGGTTTAGAGACCCAGTACTTC
V: TRBV2; size: -; J: TRBJ2-1; length: 14; D: TRBD2; CDR3: CASKASGSYNEQFF; DNA: TGTGCCAGCAAGGCTAGCGGGAGCTACAATGAGCAGTTCTTC
V: TRBV14; size: -; J: TRBJ2-5; length: 16; D: TRBD2; CDR3: CASSHSSGRAEETQYF; DNA: TGTGCCAGCAGCCACAGTAGCGGGAGGGCCGAAGAGACCCAGTACTTC
V: TRBV11-2; size: -; J: TRBJ1-3; length: 14; D: -; CDR3: CASSLNKLGNTIYF; DNA: TGTGCCAGCAGCCTCAATAAGCTCGGAAACACCATATATTTT
V: TRBV27; size: -; J: TRBJ2-7; length: 14; D: TRBD1; CDR3: CASRRTGETYEQYF; DNA: TGTGCCAGCAGACGGACAGGGGAAACCTACGAGCAGTACTTC
V: TRBV7-2; size: -; J: TRBJ2-7; length: 16; D: -; CDR3: CASSFHARRGVGEQYF; DNA: TGTGCCAGCAGCTTTCACGCCCGAAGGGGGGTAGGCGAGCAGTACTTC
V: TRBV6-5; size: -; J: TRBJ1-3; length: 15; D: -; CDR3: CASSQGPISGNTIYF; DNA: TGTGCCAGCAGTCAAGGACCGATCTCTGGAAACACCATATATTTT
V: TRBV4-3; size: -; J: TRBJ2-3; length: 16; D: TRBD2; CDR3: CASSQGIAGGGDTQYF; DNA: TGCGCCAGCAGCCAAGGGATAGCGGGAGGGGGAGATACGCAGTATTTT
V: TRBV18; size: once; J: TRBJ2-3; length: 15; D: -; CDR3: CASSPKAGGSDTQYF; DNA: TGTGCCAGCTCACCAAAGGCAGGTGGGTCAGATACGCAGTATTTT
V: TRBV5-5; size: -; J: TRBJ2-4; length: 19; D: TRBD2; CDR3: CASSLYRLAGGNSGNIQYF; DNA: TGTGCCAGCAGCTTGTATCGACTAGCGGGAGGGAATTCAGGAAACATTCAGTACTTC